This T cell receptor (beta chain) originates from a study of CD8 T cells in ankylosing spondylitis. General study points: Prior work had noted some motif variants in reactive arthritis blood and synovial fluid. Reportedly, matched ankylosing spondylitis synovial fluid was significantly enriched for disease-linked clones.

Scientists made TCR beta libraries using quantitative 5'-RACE with molecular barcodes. TCRdb itself ran the 5' RACE reads through MiXCR, one entry per CDR3 protein. The data contain 250,000 to 350,000 distinct CDR3 sequences, about 19% of them seen just once; the ten biggest clones take up around 8%. This clonotype was counted between two and nine times. What it binds is unknown. Sequenced input: blood, either unsorted or a sorted T cell fraction (not recorded which). The source is a male donor with ankylosing spondylitis or in good health (not recorded which).

CDR3 in amino acids: CSAMTGRKTNYGYTF. In DNA form, the CDR3 reads TGCAGTGCCATGACGGGGAGGAAAACTAACTATGGCTACACCTTC. The V call is TRBV20-1, the J call TRBJ1-2; D not certain. Germline lookup yields CDR1 DFQATT and CDR2 SNEGSKA (reference sequence). There are 15 residues in the CDR3. V lost 6 bases and J lost 0, with 17 bases in between.